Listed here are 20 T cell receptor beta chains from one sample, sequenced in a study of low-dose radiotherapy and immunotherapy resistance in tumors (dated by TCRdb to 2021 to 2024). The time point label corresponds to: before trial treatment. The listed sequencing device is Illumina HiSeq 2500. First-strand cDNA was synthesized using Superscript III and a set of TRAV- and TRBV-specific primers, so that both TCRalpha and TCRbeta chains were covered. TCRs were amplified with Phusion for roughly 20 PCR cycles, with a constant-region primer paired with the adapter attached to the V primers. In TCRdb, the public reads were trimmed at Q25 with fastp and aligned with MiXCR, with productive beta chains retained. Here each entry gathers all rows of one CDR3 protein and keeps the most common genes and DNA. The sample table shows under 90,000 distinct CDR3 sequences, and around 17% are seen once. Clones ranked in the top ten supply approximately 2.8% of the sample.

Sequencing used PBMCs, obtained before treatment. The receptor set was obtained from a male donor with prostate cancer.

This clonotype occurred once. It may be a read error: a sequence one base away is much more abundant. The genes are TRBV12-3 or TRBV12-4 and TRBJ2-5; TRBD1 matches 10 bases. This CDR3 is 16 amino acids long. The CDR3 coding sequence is TGTGTCAGCAGTTTTTCGTCGGGACAGGGGCAAGAGACCCAGTACTTC. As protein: CVSSFSSGQGQETQYF.

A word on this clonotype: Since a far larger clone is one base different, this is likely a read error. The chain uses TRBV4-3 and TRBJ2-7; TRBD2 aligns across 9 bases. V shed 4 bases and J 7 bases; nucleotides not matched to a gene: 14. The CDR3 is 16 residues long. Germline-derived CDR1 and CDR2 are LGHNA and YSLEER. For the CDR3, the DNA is TGCGCCAGCAGCCCGGGAGGGAGCGGGGGGTACAATGAGCAGTACTTC. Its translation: CASSPGGSGGYNEQYF.

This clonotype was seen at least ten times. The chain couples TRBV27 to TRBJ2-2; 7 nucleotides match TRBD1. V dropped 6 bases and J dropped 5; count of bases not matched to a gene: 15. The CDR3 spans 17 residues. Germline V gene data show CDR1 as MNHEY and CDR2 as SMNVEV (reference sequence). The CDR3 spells CASSPSRGSAPTGELFF. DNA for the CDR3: TGTGCCAGCAGCCCCTCCAGGGGGTCAGCTCCTACCGGGGAGCTGTTTTTT.

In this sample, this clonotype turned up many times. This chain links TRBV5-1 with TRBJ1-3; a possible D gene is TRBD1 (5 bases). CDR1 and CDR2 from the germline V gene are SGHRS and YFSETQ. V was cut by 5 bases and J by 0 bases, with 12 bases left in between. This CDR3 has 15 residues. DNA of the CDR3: TGCGCCAGCAGACTGGACACCCGCTCTGGAAACACCATATATTTT. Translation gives CASRLDTRSGNTIYF.

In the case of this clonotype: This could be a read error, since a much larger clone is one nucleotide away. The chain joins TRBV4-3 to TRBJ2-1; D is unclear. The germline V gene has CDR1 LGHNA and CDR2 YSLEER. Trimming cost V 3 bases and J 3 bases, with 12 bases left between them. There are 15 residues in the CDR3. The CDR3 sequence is CASSQATGIYNEQFF. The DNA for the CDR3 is TGCGCCAGCAGCCAGGCTACCGGTATCTACAATGAGCAGTTCTTC.

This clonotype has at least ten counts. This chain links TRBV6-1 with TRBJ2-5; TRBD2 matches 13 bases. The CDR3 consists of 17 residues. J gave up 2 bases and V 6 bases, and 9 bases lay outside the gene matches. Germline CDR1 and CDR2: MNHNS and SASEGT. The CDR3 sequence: CASSRLRGLAGQETQYF. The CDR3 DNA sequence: TGTGCCAGCAGCCGACTCAGGGGACTAGCGGGGCAAGAGACCCAGTACTTC.

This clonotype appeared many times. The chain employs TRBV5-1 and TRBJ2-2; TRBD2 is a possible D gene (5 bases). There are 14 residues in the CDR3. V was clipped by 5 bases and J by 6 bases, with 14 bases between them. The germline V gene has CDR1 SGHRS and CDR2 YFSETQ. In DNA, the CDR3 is TGCGCCAGCAGACTTGAGGGTGGATCCGGGGAGCTGTTTTTT. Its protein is CASRLEGGSGELFF.

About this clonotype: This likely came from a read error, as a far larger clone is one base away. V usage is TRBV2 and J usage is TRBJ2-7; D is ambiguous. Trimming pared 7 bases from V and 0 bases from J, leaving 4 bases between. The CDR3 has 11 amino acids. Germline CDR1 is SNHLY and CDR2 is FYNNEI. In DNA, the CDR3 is TGTGCCAGCACGACCTCCTACGAGCAGTACTTC. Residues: CASTTSYEQYF.

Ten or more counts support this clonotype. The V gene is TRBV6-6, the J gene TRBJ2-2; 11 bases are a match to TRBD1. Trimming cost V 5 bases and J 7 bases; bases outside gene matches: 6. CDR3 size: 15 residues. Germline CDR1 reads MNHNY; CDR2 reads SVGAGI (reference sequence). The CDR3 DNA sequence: TGTGCCAGCAGTCCGGACAGGGGGCACGGCGGGGAGCTGTTTTTT. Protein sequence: CASSPDRGHGGELFF.

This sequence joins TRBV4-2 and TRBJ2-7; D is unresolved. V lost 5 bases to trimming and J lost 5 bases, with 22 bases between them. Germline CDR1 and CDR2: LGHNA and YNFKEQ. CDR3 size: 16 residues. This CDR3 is CASSEATLGMVDEQYF. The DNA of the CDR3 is TGTGCCAGCAGCGAAGCGACGCTGGGGATGGTTGACGAGCAGTACTTC.

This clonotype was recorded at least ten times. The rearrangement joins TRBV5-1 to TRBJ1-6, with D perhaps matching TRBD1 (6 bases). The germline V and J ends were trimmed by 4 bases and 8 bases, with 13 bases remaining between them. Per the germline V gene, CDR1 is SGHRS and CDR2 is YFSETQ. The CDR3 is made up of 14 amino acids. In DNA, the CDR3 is TGCGCCAGCAGCCTACGACAGGTCGATTCACCCCTCCACTTT. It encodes CASSLRQVDSPLHF.

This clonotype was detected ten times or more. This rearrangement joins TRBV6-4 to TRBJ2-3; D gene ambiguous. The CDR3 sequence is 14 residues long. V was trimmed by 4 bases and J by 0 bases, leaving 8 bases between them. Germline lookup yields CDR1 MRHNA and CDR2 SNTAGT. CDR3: CASSASSSTDTQYF. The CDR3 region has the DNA TGTGCCAGCAGTGCCAGCTCTAGCACAGATACGCAGTATTTT.

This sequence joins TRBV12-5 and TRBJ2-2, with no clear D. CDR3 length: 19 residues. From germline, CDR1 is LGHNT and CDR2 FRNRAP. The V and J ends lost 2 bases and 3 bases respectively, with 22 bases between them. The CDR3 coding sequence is TGTGCTAGTGGTTTGTCACACCTGATTGAGAGAGAGTACACCGGGGAGCTGTTTTTT. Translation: CASGLSHLIEREYTGELFF.

The DNA for the CDR3 is TGCGCCAGCAGCTTGGTTTCCAGAGACAATGAGCAGTTCTTC. It encodes CASSLVSRDNEQFF. This chain connects TRBV5-1 to TRBJ2-1; the D is unclear. Germline V gene lookup returns CDR1 SGHRS and CDR2 YFSETQ. V was trimmed by 0 bases and J by 5 bases, leaving 9 bases between them. The CDR3 is 14 amino acids.

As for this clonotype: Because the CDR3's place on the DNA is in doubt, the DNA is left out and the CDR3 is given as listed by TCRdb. The CDR3: CASSFYICSASGGGTYSYNEQFF. The genes are TRBV11-2 and TRBJ2-1; TRBD2, as called in the table, went unchecked against the DNA. Germline V gene lookup returns CDR1 SGHAT and CDR2 FQNNGV. The CDR3 has 23 residues if both end residues are counted.

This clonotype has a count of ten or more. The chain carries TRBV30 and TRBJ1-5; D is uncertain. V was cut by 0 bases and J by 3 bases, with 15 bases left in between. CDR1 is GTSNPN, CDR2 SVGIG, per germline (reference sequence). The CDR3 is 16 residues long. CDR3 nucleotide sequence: TGTGCCTGGAGTGTGCCCGCCACTTCCACCAATCAGCCCCAGCATTTT. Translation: CAWSVPATSTNQPQHF.

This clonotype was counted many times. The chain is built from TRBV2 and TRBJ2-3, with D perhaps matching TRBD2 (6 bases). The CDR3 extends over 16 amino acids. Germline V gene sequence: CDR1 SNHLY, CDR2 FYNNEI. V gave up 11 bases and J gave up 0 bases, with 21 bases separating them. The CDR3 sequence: CASVVGGSISTDTQYF. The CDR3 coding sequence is TGTGCCTCGGTGGTTGGGGGGTCCATAAGCACAGATACGCAGTATTTT.

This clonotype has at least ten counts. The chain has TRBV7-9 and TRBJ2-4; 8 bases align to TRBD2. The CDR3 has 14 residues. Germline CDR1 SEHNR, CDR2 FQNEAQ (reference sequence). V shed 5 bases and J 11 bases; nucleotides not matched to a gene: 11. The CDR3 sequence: CASSPPGGALVQYF. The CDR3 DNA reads TGTGCCAGCAGCCCGCCCGGGGGGGCCTTGGTTCAGTACTTC.

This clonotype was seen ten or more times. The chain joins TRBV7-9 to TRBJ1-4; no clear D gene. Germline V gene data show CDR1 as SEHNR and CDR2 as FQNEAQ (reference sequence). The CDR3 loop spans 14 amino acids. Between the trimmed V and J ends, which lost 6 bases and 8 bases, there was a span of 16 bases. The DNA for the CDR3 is TGTGCCAGCAGATCGGTCCATACTGGGGAAAAACTGTTTTTT. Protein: CASRSVHTGEKLFF.

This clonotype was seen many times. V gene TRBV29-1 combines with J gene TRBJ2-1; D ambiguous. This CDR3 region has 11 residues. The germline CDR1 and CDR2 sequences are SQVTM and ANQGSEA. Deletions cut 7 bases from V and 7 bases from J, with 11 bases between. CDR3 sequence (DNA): TGCAGCGGGATCCTAAGGAATGAGCAGTTCTTC. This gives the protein CSGILRNEQFF.